This entry describes one T cell receptor (beta chain). In the authors' workflow: Estimation of nucleated cell counts was performed using reference gene primer amplification. TCRdb's table, derived via immunoSEQ multiplex PCR, lists solely in-frame clones and lacks some. D and trimming were read from the DNA, whereas the V and J calls and clone size are those reported in that table. Among roughly 230,000 clones listed, around 87% were seen once. These data are taken from a study of blood T cell repertoires in COVID-19. Study details: Italy, Spain and the United States were the sources of the convalescent and acute COVID-19 samples.

Material: peripheral blood. The TCR was taken from a woman in her sixties with COVID-19, enrolled during active disease.

CDR3 nucleotide sequence: TGTGCCAGCTCACCGGACAGTGACTATGGCTACACCTTC. It translates to CASSPDSDYGYTF. The chain employs TRBV18 and TRBJ1-2; possibly TRBD1 for D (6 bases). The CDR3 spans 13 residues. V was cut by 3 bases and J by 3 bases, with 8 bases left in between. Germline values: CDR1 KGHSH, CDR2 LQKENI.